A single sample gave rise to the 25 T cell receptor beta chains below, sequenced in a study of cytomegalovirus exposure and HLA in healthy donors (dated by TCRdb to 2016 to 2017). Library construction relied on the immunoSEQ multiplex PCR assay. A mixture of 60 forward primers for TCR Vbeta segments and 13 reverse primers for TCR Jbeta segments was used in the multiplex PCR. In its TCRdb copy, this immuneACCESS table keeps in-frame sequences only and misses some clones. Where compared with another copy, unresolved V genes explain less than half of these, and the others have no known cause. This sample gives roughly 100,000 clones in total; around 77% of them show up just once. The ten largest clones represent roughly 7.1% of the sample. Source material: PBMCs. Source of these receptors: a female donor in good health and CMV-seronegative.

The genes are TRBV6-5 and TRBJ1-2; TRBD1 is a possible D gene (5 bases). Trimming took off 3 bases at V and 3 bases at J, with 14 bases between the two ends. This CDR3 is built from 15 residues. Germline V gene sequence: CDR1 MNHEY, CDR2 SVGAGI. Written as DNA, the CDR3 is TGTGCCAGCAGTTATACATATCAGGGCCACTATGGCTACACCTTC. Translated: CASSYTYQGHYGYTF.

The chain couples TRBV18 to TRBJ2-7, with 7 bases that match TRBD1. Germline lookup yields CDR1 KGHSH and CDR2 LQKENI. The CDR3 extends over 15 amino acids. J gave up 2 bases and V 6 bases, and 10 bases lay outside the gene matches. CDR3 region: CASSYARQGPYEQYF. The CDR3 bases are TGTGCCAGCTCCTACGCCAGACAGGGTCCCTACGAGCAGTACTTC. Supplemented by reference TRBV18 and TRBJ2-7, the full variable domain reads NAGVMQNPRHLVRRRGQEARLRCSPMKGHSHVYWYRQLPEEGLKFMVYLQKENIIDESGMPKERFSAEFPKEGPSILRIQQVVRGDSAAYFCASSYARQGPYEQYFGPGTRLTVT.

This chain joins TRBV9 and TRBJ2-6; 7 nucleotides line up with TRBD2. V lost 6 bases and J lost 0; bases outside the gene matches: 6. The CDR3 contains 16 residues. Germline CDR1 SGDLS, CDR2 YYNGEE. DNA of the CDR3: TGTGCCAGCACCCCTAGCGGCCCCTCTGGGGCCAACGTCCTGACTTTC. Protein: CASTPSGPSGANVLTF.

J is TRBJ2-1 and V is TRBV10-2, with TRBD2 identical over 10 bases. This CDR3 comprises 15 residues. From germline, CDR1 is WSHSY and CDR2 SAAADI. With 5 bases clipped from V and 7 bases from J, the junction kept 8 bases outside the gene matches. This CDR3 reads CASSTRTSGLNEQFF. The CDR3 DNA is TGCGCCAGCAGTACCAGGACTAGCGGACTGAATGAGCAGTTCTTC.

The chain has TRBV21-1 and TRBJ2-7; the DNA was not compared with TRBD1, the D call given in the table. TRBV21-1 is listed as a pseudogene. This CDR3 region has 15 residues. CDR3 region: CASSKFSGASDEQYF. In nucleotides, the CDR3 is TGTGCCAGCAGCAAATTCTCAGGGGCAAGTGACGAGCAGTACTTC.

The chain is built from TRBV2 and TRBJ2-3; TRBD2 matches at 10 bases. This CDR3 region has 14 residues. The J segment lost 2 bases and the V segment lost 9 bases, leaving 5 bases of the junction unmatched. In germline, CDR1 is SNHLY, CDR2 FYNNEI. In DNA form, the CDR3 reads TGTGCCAGTGCAGCGGGGGGGATCACAGATACGCAGTATTTT. Encoded protein: CASAAGGITDTQYF.

Only a few counts were recorded for this clone. The sample has other DNA sequences that encode this CDR3 too. V and J are TRBV6-5 and TRBJ2-5; D is unclear. The ends were cut back, 0 bases at V and 2 bases at J, with 7 bases in the middle. Germline V gene data show CDR1 as MNHEY and CDR2 as SVGAGI. The CDR3 sequence is 14 residues long. The CDR3 reads CASSYSTAQETQYF. The CDR3 DNA is TGTGCCAGCAGTTACTCGACTGCGCAAGAGACCCAGTACTTC.

V usage is TRBV27 and J usage is TRBJ1-5; unclear D gene. This CDR3 comprises 14 residues. V was trimmed by 7 bases and J by 0 bases, leaving 10 bases between them. CDR1 is MNHEY, CDR2 SMNVEV, per germline (reference sequence). The CDR3, as DNA: TGTGCCAGCAAACCTAGGAATAGCAATCAGCCCCAGCATTTT. Its translation is CASKPRNSNQPQHF.

This sequence joins TRBV5-5 and TRBJ1-4; the D is unclear. This CDR3 is 14 amino acids long. Trimming removed 0 bases at V and 3 bases at J, with 6 bases between. The V gene's germline CDR1 is SGHKS and CDR2 YYEKEE (reference sequence). The CDR3 region has the DNA TGTGCCAGCAGCTTGGTTAGTTCTAATGAAAAACTGTTTTTT. It codes for CASSLVSSNEKLFF.

The J gene is TRBJ2-1, the V gene TRBV7-9; 9 nucleotides line up with TRBD2. The CDR3 totals 15 residues. V trimming: 5 bases; J trimming: 5 bases; junction bases outside the gene matches: 7. CDR1 and CDR2 from the germline V gene are SEHNR and FQNEAQ (reference sequence). This CDR3 is CASSLGLAGDNEQFF. CDR3 bases: TGTGCCAGCAGCCTGGGACTAGCAGGTGACAATGAGCAGTTCTTC.

The chain recombines TRBV11-3 with TRBJ2-1; TRBD2 agrees at 9 bases. Per the germline V gene, CDR1 is SGHNT and CDR2 is YENEEA. V lost 4 bases to trimming and J lost 0 bases; unmatched junction nucleotides: 10. The CDR3 contains 18 residues. The CDR3 sequence is CASSSNNSSGASYNEQFF. As DNA, the CDR3 is TGTGCCAGCAGCTCCAACAATTCTAGCGGGGCCTCCTACAATGAGCAGTTCTTC.

The chain has TRBV30 and TRBJ1-1; 8 bases fit TRBD1. The CDR3 covers 14 residues. Looked up from germline, CDR1 is GTSNPN and CDR2 is SVGIG (reference sequence). After removal of 5 bases from V and 3 bases from J, the junction contained 8 bases not matched to a gene. The CDR3 region has the DNA TGTGCCTGGGGACTACAGGGGGTGGACACTGAAGCTTTCTTT. Translation gives CAWGLQGVDTEAFF.

The chain is built from TRBV5-6 and TRBJ1-2; the D is unclear. Germline V lookup: CDR1 SGHDT, CDR2 YYEEEE. CDR3 length equals 13 residues. V was cut by 0 bases and J by 6 bases, with 9 bases left in between. As DNA, the CDR3 is TGTGCCAGCAGCTTGGAGGCGGAGCATGGCTACACCTTC. Residues: CASSLEAEHGYTF.

This chain connects TRBV5-1 to TRBJ2-7; weak D call: TRBD2 (5 bases). The germline V gene has CDR1 SGHRS and CDR2 YFSETQ. The CDR3 totals 14 residues. The ends were cut back, 4 bases at V and 3 bases at J, with 14 bases in the middle. The CDR3 loop is CASSPRVHDYEQYF. The CDR3 DNA sequence: TGCGCCAGCAGCCCGCGGGTCCACGACTACGAGCAGTACTTC.

This clone appeared a few times. The CDR3 reads CASSLAGWQPQHF. The CDR3 DNA sequence: TGTGCCAGCAGCTTAGCCGGGTGGCAGCCCCAGCATTTT. V is TRBV11-2 and J is TRBJ1-5; D ambiguous. With 1 base removed from V and 7 bases from J, the gap between germline ends came to 8 bases. Germline V gene data show CDR1 as SGHAT and CDR2 as FQNNGV. The CDR3 has 13 amino acids.

The chain joins TRBV6-5 to TRBJ2-7; 10 bases are shared with TRBD2. Germline V lookup: CDR1 MNHEY, CDR2 SVGAGI. This CDR3 contains 12 residues. Unmatched junction bases numbered 4, after V lost 10 bases and J lost 4 bases. The CDR3 nucleotides read TGTGCCACAGGGACTAGCGATTACGAGCAGTACTTC. Translated, it gives CATGTSDYEQYF.

The chain carries TRBV5-6 and TRBJ1-1, with a tentative D call TRBD1 (6 bases). Trimming cost V 1 base and J 1 base, with 14 bases left between them. The CDR3 totals 16 residues. Germline lookup yields CDR1 SGHDT and CDR2 YYEEEE. In nucleotides, the CDR3 is TGTGCCAGCAGCTTGAGAGTGACAGGCGAGAACACTGAAGCTTTCTTT. Translated: CASSLRVTGENTEAFF.

This clone showed up just once. This chain links TRBV28 with TRBJ1-1; the D is unclear. The CDR3 covers 13 residues. V was shortened by 4 bases and J by 10 bases, with 16 bases between the two germline ends. Germline loops: CDR1 MDHEN, CDR2 SYDVKM. Here the CDR3 DNA reads TGTGCCAGCAGTTCACACTCTCAGGTCGTAGCTTTCTTT. Residues: CASSSHSQVVAFF.

The chain couples TRBV19 to TRBJ1-2, with TRBD1 identical over 7 bases. J lost 8 bases, V lost 1 base, and 7 bases had no gene match. CDR3 length: 14 residues. Germline lookup yields CDR1 LNHDA and CDR2 SQIVND (reference sequence). This CDR3 reads CASSIGGGQAGYTF. The CDR3, as DNA: TGTGCCAGTAGTATAGGGGGAGGACAGGCCGGCTACACCTTC.

This chain uses TRBV27 with TRBJ2-7; 7 nucleotides match TRBD1. The CDR3 extends over 15 amino acids. Per the germline V gene, CDR1 is MNHEY and CDR2 is SMNVEV (reference sequence). The V segment lost 1 base and the J segment 3 bases; nucleotides outside the gene matches: 6. The DNA of the CDR3 is TGTGCCAGCAGTTTATGGCCCGGGACAGTCTACGAGCAGTACTTC. Its translation: CASSLWPGTVYEQYF.

The J gene is TRBJ2-2, the V gene TRBV7-9; no clear D. V lost 5 bases and J 8 bases, leaving 9 bases between the germline ends. CDR1 and CDR2 (germline): SEHNR, FQNEAQ (reference sequence). CDR3 size: 12 residues. CDR3 nucleotide sequence: TGTGCCAGCAGCCAATCTGCGGGGGAGCTGTTTTTT. Its protein product is CASSQSAGELFF.

This clone has more than one count but fewer than ten. The chain joins TRBV19 to TRBJ1-1; D not resolved. Trimming stripped 7 bases from V and 0 bases from J, with 6 bases between. Germline loops: CDR1 LNHDA, CDR2 SQIVND (reference sequence). The CDR3 consists of 12 residues. The CDR3 nucleotides are TGTGCCAGTAAAGCTGTGAACACTGAAGCTTTCTTT. It yields the protein CASKAVNTEAFF.

V is TRBV15 and J is TRBJ2-3; possible D gene TRBD1, 6 bases. V lost 1 base to trimming and J lost 3 bases, with 14 bases between them. Germline V CDR1 and CDR2: LNHNV, YYDKDF (reference sequence). This CDR3 region has 16 residues. CDR3 sequence reads: CATSRGGRGITDTQYF. CDR3 sequence (DNA): TGTGCCACCAGCAGAGGTGGCAGGGGCATTACAGATACGCAGTATTTT.

V is TRBV6-5 and J is TRBJ2-5; D gene unclear. The germline CDR1 and CDR2 sequences are MNHEY and SVGAGI. The CDR3 has 14 amino acids. The germline V and J ends were trimmed by 5 bases and 5 bases, with 15 bases remaining between them. This CDR3 is CASSLNIVGETQYF. The CDR3 region has the DNA TGTGCCAGCAGTCTCAATATAGTCGGGGAGACCCAGTACTTC.

The chain is built from TRBV7-2 and TRBJ2-1; 7 positions match TRBD2. Germline CDR1 reads SGHTA; CDR2 reads FQGNSA. The J segment lost 3 bases and the V segment lost 0 bases, leaving 5 bases of the junction unmatched. The CDR3 has 16 amino acids. CDR3 sequence: CASSLALGTNYNEQFF. The CDR3 coding sequence is TGTGCCAGCAGCTTAGCGCTGGGGACTAACTACAATGAGCAGTTCTTC.